This TCR beta chain originates from a study of cytomegalovirus exposure and HLA in healthy donors. Study as a whole: A previous analysis identified approximately 120 million unique TCR beta sequences derived from about 180 million T cells. General study findings and limits: The authors considered a cluster of highly shared sequence variants likely to be a sequencing artifact. Earlier results showed most TCR beta V segments being productive about 87% or about 30% of the time.

PCR amplification relied on 60 Vbeta primers (plus 13 Jbeta primers). Sequencing used immunoSEQ multiplex PCR; TCRdb keeps in-frame clones, though not all of them. This table holds 90,000 to 120,000 clones, approximately 79% found once. There are a few counts of this clone. Its target is not known. This CDR3 has 13 amino acids. The ends were cut back, 10 bases at V and 5 bases at J, with 16 bases in the middle. Germline assignment: CDR1 ENHRY and CDR2 SYGVKD. This sequence was found in a woman aged 40 to 55 in good health and CMV-seropositive. This chain links TRBV10-3 with TRBJ2-3; D might be TRBD1 (6 bases). Sequenced: PBMCs. The CDR3 bases are TGTGCCACCCGGTTGGGGGCGGGAGATACGCAGTATTTT. Translating it yields CATRLGAGDTQYF.